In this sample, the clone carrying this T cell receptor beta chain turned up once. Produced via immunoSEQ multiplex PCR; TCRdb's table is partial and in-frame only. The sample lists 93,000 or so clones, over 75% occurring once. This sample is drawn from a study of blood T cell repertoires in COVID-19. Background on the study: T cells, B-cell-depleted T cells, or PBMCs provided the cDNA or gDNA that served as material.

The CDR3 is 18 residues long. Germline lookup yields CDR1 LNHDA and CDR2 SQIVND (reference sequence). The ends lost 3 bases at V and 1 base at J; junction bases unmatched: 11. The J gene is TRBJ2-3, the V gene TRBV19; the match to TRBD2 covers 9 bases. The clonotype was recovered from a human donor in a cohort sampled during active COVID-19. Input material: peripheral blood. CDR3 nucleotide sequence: TGTGCCAGTAGTATTCTGGCGGGAGGGGGTTTGGGCACAGATACGCAGTATTTT. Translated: CASSILAGGGLGTDTQYF.